These 23 T cell receptor beta chains were sequenced from one sample in a study. Using its own MiXCR run on the RT-PCR reads, TCRdb lists one record per CDR3 protein. The sample shows hundreds of thousands of distinct CDR3 sequences, 11% to 15% of them seen only once. The material sequenced was memory CD4+ T cells from blood. The receptor source for this set is a female donor in good health, serving as a healthy control.

This clonotype was counted only a few times. This rearrangement joins TRBV20-1 to TRBJ2-6; 8 bases map to TRBD1. The CDR3 spans 15 residues. Germline V gene lookup returns CDR1 DFQATT and CDR2 SNEGSKA (reference sequence). Trimming removed 6 bases from V and 0 bases from J; junction bases left unmatched: 4. In DNA form, the CDR3 reads TGCAGTGCACGGACAGGGCTCTCTGGGGCCAACGTCCTGACTTTC. Translating it yields CSARTGLSGANVLTF.

The CDR3 reads CASSPEDAYGKLFF. The CDR3, as DNA: TGTGCCAGCAGCCCGGAAGATGCCTACGGAAAACTGTTTTTT. The J gene is TRBJ1-4, the V gene TRBV12-3 or TRBV12-4, with D hard to call. V lost 6 bases and J lost 10, with 18 bases in between. The CDR3 consists of 14 residues.

The chain couples TRBV5-1 to TRBJ2-3, with TRBD2 identical over 7 bases. The CDR3 runs to 15 residues. V dropped 4 bases and J dropped 5; count of bases not matched to a gene: 10. The germline CDR1 and CDR2 sequences are SGHRS and YFSETQ. CDR3 coding DNA: TGCGCCAGCAGCCTGGGAGGGACCAACATAGATACGCAGTATTTT. This codes for CASSLGGTNIDTQYF.

This clonotype was counted many times. This chain links TRBV29-1 with TRBJ1-5; a possible D gene is TRBD1 (6 bases). V lost 4 bases and J lost 11, with 12 bases in between. Germline loops: CDR1 SQVTM, CDR2 ANQGSEA. CDR3 size: 11 residues. CDR3 protein: CSVAREGAQHF. The CDR3 DNA sequence: TGCAGCGTTGCGAGGGAGGGGGCCCAGCATTTT.

The rearrangement joins TRBV10-3 to TRBJ1-6; D ambiguous. V was clipped by 0 bases and J by 5 bases, with 14 bases between them. CDR3 length: 17 residues. Germline V gives CDR1 ENHRY, CDR2 SYGVKD. DNA of the CDR3: TGTGCCATCAGTGAGTCGCCACCGGATAGTAATAATTCACCCCTCCACTTT. Its translation is CAISESPPDSNNSPLHF.

This clonotype was observed many times. V and J are TRBV24-1 and TRBJ2-1, with no clear D. Per germline, CDR1 KGHDR and CDR2 SFDVKD. V lost 7 bases to trimming and J lost 10 bases, with 10 bases between them. The CDR3 sequence is 11 residues long. DNA for the CDR3: TGTGCCACCAGCGCGTGGGAAGAGCAGTTCTTC. It is translated as CATSAWEEQFF.

The V and J genes are TRBV7-2 and TRBJ1-1; D uncertain. V lost 1 base and J lost 5, with 8 bases in between. The CDR3 sequence is 13 residues long. Germline CDR1 and CDR2: SGHTA and FQGNSA. The CDR3 sequence is CASSLVGETEAFF. The CDR3 nucleotides read TGTGCCAGCAGCTTAGTTGGTGAGACTGAAGCTTTCTTT. Full variable domain (remainder filled in from reference TRBV7-2 and TRBJ1-1): GAGVSQSPSNKVTEKGKDVELRCDPISGHTALYWYRQSLGQGLEFLIYFQGNSAPDKSGLPSDRFSAERTGGSVSTLTIQRTQQEDSAVYLCASSLVGETEAFFGQGTRLTVV.

The chain joins TRBV6-2 or TRBV6-3 to TRBJ2-2; D not resolved. CDR1 and CDR2 (germline): MNHEY, SVGEGT. Trimming stripped 6 bases from V and 1 base from J, with 6 bases between. This CDR3 contains 13 residues. CDR3 nucleotide sequence: TGTGCCAGCAGGTCAGGGAACACCGGGGAGCTGTTTTTT. This gives the protein CASRSGNTGELFF.

The chain couples TRBV25-1 to TRBJ2-3; D ambiguous. Germline-derived CDR1 and CDR2 are MGHDK and SYGVNS. The CDR3 is made up of 16 amino acids. Trimming removed 0 bases from V and 0 bases from J, with 10 bases in between. This CDR3 reads CASSEYPGSSTDTQYF. CDR3 bases: TGTGCCAGCAGTGAATACCCCGGGTCTAGCACAGATACGCAGTATTTT.

This chain links TRBV6-2 or TRBV6-3 with TRBJ1-5; perhaps TRBD1 as D (5 bases). Deletions cut 3 bases from V and 8 bases from J, with 14 bases between. The CDR3 has 14 residues. The germline CDR1 and CDR2 sequences are MNHEY and SVGEGT. CDR3 nucleotides: TGTGCCAGCAGTTATCCAGGGTTTGATGAGCCCCAGCATTTT. Its protein is CASSYPGFDEPQHF.

The gene calls are TRBV20-1 and TRBJ1-1, with TRBD1 as a possible D gene (5 bases). The germline V gene encodes CDR1 DFQATT and CDR2 SNEGSKA (reference sequence). V shed 0 bases and J shed 7 bases, with 15 bases lying between them. The CDR3 runs to 14 residues. For the CDR3, the DNA is TGCAGTGCTAGAGAGGGGGGGGAGTTCTTTGAAGCTTTCTTT. Its protein is CSAREGGEFFEAFF.

In its sample, this clonotype was seen many times. The chain uses TRBV5-1 and TRBJ1-2; D uncertain. CDR1 and CDR2 from the germline V gene are SGHRS and YFSETQ. The CDR3 has 14 amino acids. V lost 0 bases and J 2 bases, leaving 8 bases between the germline ends. The CDR3 loop reads CASSLESVNYGYTF. CDR3 DNA: TGCGCCAGCAGCTTGGAGTCGGTAAACTATGGCTACACCTTC.

Ten or more counts support this clonotype. V gene TRBV6-5 combines with J gene TRBJ2-7, with 9 bases identical to TRBD1. From germline, CDR1 is MNHEY and CDR2 SVGAGI. The length of the CDR3 is 14 residues. The ends lost 5 bases at V and 7 bases at J; junction bases unmatched: 9. This chain's CDR3 is CASSLAGTGIEQYF. CDR3 coding DNA: TGTGCCAGCAGTCTCGCCGGGACAGGGATTGAGCAGTACTTC.

This clonotype was observed at least ten times. V and J are TRBV9 and TRBJ2-7; 7 bases map to TRBD2. Germline V lookup: CDR1 SGDLS, CDR2 YYNGEE. This CDR3 contains 15 residues. Trimming removed 0 bases from V and 3 bases from J; junction bases left unmatched: 6. CDR3 amino acids: CASSVGPSGYYEQYF. In nucleotides, the CDR3 is TGTGCCAGCAGCGTAGGGCCTAGCGGATACTACGAGCAGTACTTC.

The V gene is TRBV5-1, the J gene TRBJ2-6; no clear D gene. Germline CDR1 and CDR2: SGHRS and YFSETQ. The CDR3 has 17 residues. V was shortened by 0 bases and J by 4 bases, with 14 bases between the two germline ends. CDR3 bases: TGCGCCAGCAGCTTGGAACAAATCTCGACAGGGGCCAACGTCCTGACTTTC. Translated: CASSLEQISTGANVLTF. The full variable domain, in which reference TRBV5-1 and TRBJ2-6 provide the parts outside the CDR3, is KAGVTQTPRYLIKTRGQQVTLSCSPISGHRSVSWYQQTPGQGLQFLFEYFSETQRNKGNFPGRFSGRQFSNSRSEMNVSTLELGDSALYLCASSLEQISTGANVLTFGAGSRLTVL.

This clonotype has more than one count but fewer than ten. The chain combines TRBV25-1 with TRBJ2-2; 8 bases agree with TRBD1. In germline, CDR1 is MGHDK, CDR2 SYGVNS. With 7 bases clipped from V and 8 bases from J, the junction kept 6 bases outside the gene matches. The CDR3 is 13 amino acids. The CDR3 here is CASTTGGSGELFF. CDR3 nucleotides: TGTGCCAGCACCACAGGGGGTAGTGGGGAGCTGTTTTTT.

V is TRBV10-3 and J is TRBJ1-1; a possible D gene is TRBD1 (5 bases). CDR3 length equals 14 residues. CDR1 is ENHRY and CDR2 is SYGVKD in the germline V gene. V lost 5 bases to trimming and J lost 1 base, with 11 bases between them. CDR3 sequence (DNA): TGTGCCATCAGTCAGGGTGGGGCGAACACTGAAGCTTTCTTT. Translation: CAISQGGANTEAFF.

V gene TRBV4-3 combines with J gene TRBJ2-5, with TRBD2 matching 10 bases. Germline V gives CDR1 LGHNA, CDR2 YSLEER. This CDR3 region has 18 residues. The V and J ends lost 3 bases and 4 bases, in that order; junction bases with no gene match: 14. This CDR3 reads CASSQASGGRGRAETQYF. The CDR3 DNA is TGCGCCAGCAGCCAGGCTAGCGGGGGCAGAGGAAGGGCAGAGACCCAGTACTTC.

The sample holds many counts of this clonotype. The chain uses TRBV4-1 and TRBJ2-7, with D perhaps given as TRBD1 or TRBD2 (5 bases each). V lost 1 base and J lost 3, with 10 bases in between. This CDR3 has 14 amino acids. Germline V lookup: CDR1 MGHRA, CDR2 YSYEKL. The CDR3 nucleotides are TGCGCCAGCAGCCAAGGGCTTGGGGGCTACGAGCAGTACTTC. This translates into CASSQGLGGYEQYF.

This clonotype was found many times. J is TRBJ2-1 and V is TRBV6-2 or TRBV6-3, with TRBD1 matching over 9 bases. The CDR3 runs to 13 residues. Losses at the gene ends were 7 bases for V and 9 bases for J; bases not matched to a gene: 7. The germline CDR1 and CDR2 sequences are MNHEY and SVGEGT. This chain's CDR3 is CASKRTGAGEQFF. CDR3 coding DNA: TGTGCCAGCAAAAGGACAGGGGCAGGTGAGCAGTTCTTC.

This clonotype was detected only a few times. The rearrangement joins TRBV27 to TRBJ2-2, with D perhaps matching TRBD1 (5 bases). V was shortened by 2 bases and J by 4 bases, with 11 bases between the two germline ends. Per the germline V gene, CDR1 is MNHEY and CDR2 is SMNVEV (reference sequence). The CDR3 is 15 residues long. Here the CDR3 reads CASSLGSRATGELFF. As DNA, the CDR3 is TGTGCCAGCAGTTTAGGGTCCAGGGCCACCGGGGAGCTGTTTTTT.

This chain joins TRBV5-1 and TRBJ2-1; TRBD2 aligns across 9 bases. CDR1 and CDR2 from the germline V gene are SGHRS and YFSETQ. The CDR3 extends over 15 amino acids. V shed 4 bases, J shed 5 bases, and the junction held 7 bases outside the gene matches. The CDR3 is CASSTQPSGDNEQFF. In DNA form, the CDR3 reads TGCGCCAGCAGCACCCAACCTAGCGGGGACAATGAGCAGTTCTTC. Full variable domain (remainder filled in from reference TRBV5-1 and TRBJ2-1): KAGVTQTPRYLIKTRGQQVTLSCSPISGHRSVSWYQQTPGQGLQFLFEYFSETQRNKGNFPGRFSGRQFSNSRSEMNVSTLELGDSALYLCASSTQPSGDNEQFFGPGTRLTVL.

The DNA of the CDR3 is TGTGCCAGCAGACAGTGGGTTACCGGGGAGCTGTTTTTT. Translating gives CASRQWVTGELFF. The chain recombines TRBV28 with TRBJ2-2; D gene unclear. The V and J ends lost 6 bases and 5 bases respectively, with 10 bases between them. CDR3 size: 13 residues. The germline CDR1 and CDR2 sequences are MDHEN and SYDVKM.